This T cell receptor (beta chain) was obtained from a study of blood T cell repertoires in COVID-19. In the original analysis: Amplification from reference gene primers served as the basis for estimated nucleated cell counts. Produced via immunoSEQ multiplex PCR; TCRdb's table is partial and in-frame only. V, J and clone size are those of that table, while D and trimming were read from the DNA. This sample carries approximately 210,000 clones, 84% of them seen once, and the ten largest clones take roughly 7.8%. CDR1 SGHRS and CDR2 YFSETQ come from the germline V gene. This CDR3 is 14 amino acids long. The junction had 6 bases not matched to a gene; V was cut back by 4 bases and J by 6 bases.

The sample consisted of peripheral blood. The V gene is TRBV5-1, the J gene TRBJ1-2, with 10 nucleotides matching TRBD1. The source of this sequence is an elderly woman with COVID-19, enrolled during active disease. CDR3 sequence reads: CASSGDRGVDGYTF. CDR3 DNA sequence: TGCGCCAGCAGCGGGGACAGGGGCGTCGATGGCTACACCTTC.